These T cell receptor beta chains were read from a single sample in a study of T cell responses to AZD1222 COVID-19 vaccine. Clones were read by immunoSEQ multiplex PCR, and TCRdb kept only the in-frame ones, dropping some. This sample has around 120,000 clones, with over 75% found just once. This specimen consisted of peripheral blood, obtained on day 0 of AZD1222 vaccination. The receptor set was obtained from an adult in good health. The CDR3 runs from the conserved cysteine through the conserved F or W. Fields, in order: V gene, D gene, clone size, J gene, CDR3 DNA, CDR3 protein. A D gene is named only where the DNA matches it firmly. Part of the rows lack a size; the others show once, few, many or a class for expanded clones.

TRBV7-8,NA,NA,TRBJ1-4,TGTGCCAGCAGCTTGCGAGGGGCTAATGAAAAACTGTTTTTT,CASSLRGANEKLFF
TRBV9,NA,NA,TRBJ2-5,TGTGCCAGCAGCCTCGGCCTGACGACCGAGACCCAGTACTTC,CASSLGLTTETQYF
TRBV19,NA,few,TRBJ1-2,TGTGCCAGTAGTGTGGGGCTGAGCGGCTACACCTTC,CASSVGLSGYTF
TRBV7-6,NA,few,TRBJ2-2,TGTGCCAGCAGCTTAGGTGTAGGGAACACCGGGGAGCTGTTTTTT,CASSLGVGNTGELFF
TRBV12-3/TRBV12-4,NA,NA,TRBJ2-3,TGTGCCAGCAACCAGGCAGATACGCAGTATTTT,CASNQADTQYF
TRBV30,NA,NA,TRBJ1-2,TGTGCCTGGAGTATGGGCGACTATGGCTACACCTTC,CAWSMGDYGYTF
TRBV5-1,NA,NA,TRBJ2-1,TGCGCCAGCAGCTTGGCCTCCAGTAACAATGAGCAGTTCTTC,CASSLASSNNEQFF
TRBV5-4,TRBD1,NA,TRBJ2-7,TGTGCCAGCAGACCCTCAGACAGGGGGATTTACGAGCAGTACTTC,CASRPSDRGIYEQYF
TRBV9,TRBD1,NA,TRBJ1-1,TGTGCCAGCAGCCCCCAGCTTCGGGGACAGGGTTTGAACACTGAAGCTTTCTTT,CASSPQLRGQGLNTEAFF
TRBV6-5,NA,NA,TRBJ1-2,TGTGCCAGCAGTTACTTTGGAGGGGAGGGTGGCTACACCTTC,CASSYFGGEGGYTF
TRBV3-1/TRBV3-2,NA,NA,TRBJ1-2,TGTGCCAGCAGCGCCAGGGAACCCTACTATGGCTACACCTTC,CASSAREPYYGYTF
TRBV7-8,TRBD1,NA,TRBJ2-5,TGTGCCAGCAGGACAGGGCTCAGCCGAGAGACCCAGTACTTC,CASRTGLSRETQYF
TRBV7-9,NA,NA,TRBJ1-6,TGTGCCAGCAGCCCCAATGGATTCGGCAATTCACCCCTCCACTTT,CASSPNGFGNSPLHF
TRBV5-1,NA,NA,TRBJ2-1,TGCGCCAGCAGCTTTACAGGAAAAGGGGAGCAGTTCTTC,CASSFTGKGEQFF
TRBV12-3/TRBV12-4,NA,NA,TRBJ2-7,TGTGCCAGCAGTTTTTTTGAGCGCTACGAGCAGTACTTC,CASSFFERYEQYF
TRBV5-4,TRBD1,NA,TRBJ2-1,TGTGCCAGCAGCGCCGGGACAGGGGGTGAGCAGTTCTTC,CASSAGTGGEQFF
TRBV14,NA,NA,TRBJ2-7,TGTGCCAGCAGCCGAAATGGACCTTACGAGCAGTACTTC,CASSRNGPYEQYF
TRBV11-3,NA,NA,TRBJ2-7,TGTGCCAGCAGCCCTCAAAACTACGAGCAGTACTTC,CASSPQNYEQYF
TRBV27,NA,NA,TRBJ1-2,TGTGCCAGCAGTATGACACGTGGAGGTAACTATGGCTACACCTTC,CASSMTRGGNYGYTF
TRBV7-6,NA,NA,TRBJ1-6,TGTGCCAGCAGCTCTCGACGGAGCTCCTATAATTCACCCCTCCACTTT,CASSSRRSSYNSPLHF
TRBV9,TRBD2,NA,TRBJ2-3,TGTGCCAGCAGCGTCAAGGGACTACTTACCACAGATACGCAGTATTTT,CASSVKGLLTTDTQYF
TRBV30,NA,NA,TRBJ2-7,TGTGCCTGGAAAAGGCTAGCGAACTCGTACGAGCAGTACTTC,CAWKRLANSYEQYF
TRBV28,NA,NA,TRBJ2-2,TGTGCCAGCACAAGGGGGGGCACCGGGGAGCTGTTTTTT,CASTRGGTGELFF
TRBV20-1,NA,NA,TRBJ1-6,TGCAGTGCTAGTGATTTGCGGATTAATTCACCCCTCCACTTT,CSASDLRINSPLHF
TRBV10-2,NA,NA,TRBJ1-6,TGCGCCAGCAGTTCGGGCGGGTTTGATTCACCCCTCCACTTT,CASSSGGFDSPLHF
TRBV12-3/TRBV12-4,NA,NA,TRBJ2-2,TGTGCCAGCAGTTCCGACACCGGGGAGCTGTTTTTT,CASSSDTGELFF
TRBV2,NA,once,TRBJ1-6,TGTGCCAGCAGTGATGAACTACTTCGTGATAATTCACCCCTCCACTTT,CASSDELLRDNSPLHF
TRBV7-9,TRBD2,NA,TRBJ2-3,TGTGCCAGCAGCTCAACAAGCGGGAGGGCAGATACGCAGTATTTT,CASSSTSGRADTQYF
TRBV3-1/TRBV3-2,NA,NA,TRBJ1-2,TGTGCCAGCAGCCAAGGTGTGGGGGGCTACACCTTC,CASSQGVGGYTF
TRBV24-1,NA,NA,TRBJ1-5,TGTGCCACCAGTGATTGCCCAACGGGGGCTAATCAGCCCCAGCATTTT,CATSDCPTGANQPQHF
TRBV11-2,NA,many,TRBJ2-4,TGTGCCAGCAGCCCTCCCGGTGGGGGCAGAGGGGCCAAAAACATTCAGTACTTC,CASSPPGGGRGAKNIQYF
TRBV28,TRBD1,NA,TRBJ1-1,TGTGCCAGCAGTTTTTTAAGGACAGGGAGGGGGACGAACACTGAAGCTTTCTTT,CASSFLRTGRGTNTEAFF
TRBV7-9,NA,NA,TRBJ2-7,TGTGCCAGCAGCCCATCCGGCGGAAACGGCGAGCAGTACTTC,CASSPSGGNGEQYF
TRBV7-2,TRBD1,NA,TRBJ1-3,TGTGCCAGCAGCGCGACAGGGACTGGAAACACCATATATTTT,CASSATGTGNTIYF
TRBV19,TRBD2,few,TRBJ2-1,TGTGCCAGTAGTACGATAGCGGGGAACTCGGAAGAGCAGTTCTTC,CASSTIAGNSEEQFF
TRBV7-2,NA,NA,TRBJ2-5,TGTGCCAGCAGCTTAGCGGGAGGCATAGAGACCCAGTACTTC,CASSLAGGIETQYF
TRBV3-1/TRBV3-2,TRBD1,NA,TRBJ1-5,TGTGCCAGCAGCCAAGCCGGGACAGAGGGACAGCCCCAGCATTTT,CASSQAGTEGQPQHF
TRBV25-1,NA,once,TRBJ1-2,TGTGCCAGCAGTGAACTTAGCACGAATACTAACTATGGCTACACCTTC,CASSELSTNTNYGYTF
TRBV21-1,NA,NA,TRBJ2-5,TGTGCCACCAGGGCAGAAGAGACCCAGTACTTC,CATRAEETQYF
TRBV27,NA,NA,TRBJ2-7,TGTGCCAGCAGTCCCCGGATCTACCAAGAGCAGTACTTC,CASSPRIYQEQYF
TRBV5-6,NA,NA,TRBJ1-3,TGTGCCAGCAGCTTGGTAAACAGGAAGAGCTCTGGAAACACCATATATTTT,CASSLVNRKSSGNTIYF
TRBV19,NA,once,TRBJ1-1,TGTGCCAGTAGATTTATGAACACTGAAGCTTTCTTT,CASRFMNTEAFF
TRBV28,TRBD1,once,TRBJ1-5,TGTGCCAGCAGTTCGGGACAGGGGCTGGGACAGCCCCAGCATTTT,CASSSGQGLGQPQHF
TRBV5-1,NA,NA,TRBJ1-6,TGCGCCAGCAGCGACAGCCCGGCACCCCTCCACTTT,CASSDSPAPLHF
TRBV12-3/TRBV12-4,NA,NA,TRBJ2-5,TGTGCCAGCATGCTTGACTGGTCTGGGGCCCAGTACTTC,CASMLDWSGAQYF